This T cell receptor beta chain came from a study of T cells expressing NK-cell markers. General study results and limits: The leading position in the CD3+CD56-NKG2C+ fraction of several donors also went to these clonotypes.

The V gene's germline CDR1 is MNHNS and CDR2 SASEGT. The CDR3 is 13 residues long. TCRdb reanalyzed the 5' RACE reads and collapses them to one entry per CDR3 protein, without DNA. The sample holds roughly 150,000 distinct CDR3 sequences. A word on this clonotype: The antigen is not known.

The J gene is TRBJ1-2, the V gene TRBV6-1. Sequencing used blood T cells: a sorted CD56 or NKG2C T cell subset, CD4+ or CD8+ T cells, or bulk PBMC T cells (not recorded which). This clonotype was obtained from a man aged 18-70 years in good health. CDR3 region: CASSELGGYGYTF.